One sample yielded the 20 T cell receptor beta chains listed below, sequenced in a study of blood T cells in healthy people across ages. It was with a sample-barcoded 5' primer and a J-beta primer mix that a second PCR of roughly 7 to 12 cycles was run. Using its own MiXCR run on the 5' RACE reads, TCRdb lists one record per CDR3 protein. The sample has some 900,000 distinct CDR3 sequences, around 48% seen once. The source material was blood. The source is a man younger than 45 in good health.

In DNA form, the CDR3 reads TGTGCCAGCAGTTTCCCCGGGGAGACTAACTATGGCTACACCTTC. Protein sequence: CASSFPGETNYGYTF. This chain joins TRBV28 and TRBJ1-2; unclear D gene. Trimming left V 3 bases short and J 0 bases short, with 11 bases between. The germline V gene encodes CDR1 MDHEN and CDR2 SYDVKM. The CDR3 covers 15 residues.

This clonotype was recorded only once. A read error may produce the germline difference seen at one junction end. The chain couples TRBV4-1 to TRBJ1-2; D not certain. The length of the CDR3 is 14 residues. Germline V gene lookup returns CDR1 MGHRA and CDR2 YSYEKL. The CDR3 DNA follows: TGCGCCAGCAGCCACGAGGAAGGAAACTATGGCTGCACCTTC. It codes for CASSHEEGNYGCTF.

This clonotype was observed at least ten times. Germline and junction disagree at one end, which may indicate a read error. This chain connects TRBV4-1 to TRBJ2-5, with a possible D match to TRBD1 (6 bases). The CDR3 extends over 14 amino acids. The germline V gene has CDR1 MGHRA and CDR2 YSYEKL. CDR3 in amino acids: CASSQVGRGETQYF. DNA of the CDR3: TGTGCCAGCAGCCAAGTGGGCAGGGGAGAGACCCAGTACTTC.

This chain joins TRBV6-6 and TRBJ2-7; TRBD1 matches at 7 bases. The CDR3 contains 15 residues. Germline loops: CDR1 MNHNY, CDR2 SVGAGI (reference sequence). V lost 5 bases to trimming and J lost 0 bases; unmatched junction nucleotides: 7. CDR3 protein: CASSRDRLSSYEQYF. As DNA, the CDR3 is TGTGCCAGCAGTCGGGACAGACTGAGCTCCTACGAGCAGTACTTC.

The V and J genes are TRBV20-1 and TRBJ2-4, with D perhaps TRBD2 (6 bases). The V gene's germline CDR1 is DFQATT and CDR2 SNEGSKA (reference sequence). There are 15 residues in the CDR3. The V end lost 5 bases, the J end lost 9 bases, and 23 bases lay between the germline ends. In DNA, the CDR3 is TGCAGTGCTCTCCGGGACCCCGGGACCGGGAGCATTCAGTACTTC. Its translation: CSALRDPGTGSIQYF.

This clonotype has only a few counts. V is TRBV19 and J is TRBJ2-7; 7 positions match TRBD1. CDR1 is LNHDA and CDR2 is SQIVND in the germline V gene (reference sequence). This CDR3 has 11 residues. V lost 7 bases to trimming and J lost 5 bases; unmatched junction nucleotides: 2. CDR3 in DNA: TGTGCCAGTATCCAGGGGGACGAGCAGTACTTC. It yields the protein CASIQGDEQYF.

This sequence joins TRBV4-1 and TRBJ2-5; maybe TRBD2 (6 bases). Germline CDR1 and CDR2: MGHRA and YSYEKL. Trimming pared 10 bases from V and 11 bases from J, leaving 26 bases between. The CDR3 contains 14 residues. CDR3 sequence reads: CATGSGASYNEQYF. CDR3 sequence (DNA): TGCGCCACCGGTAGCGGTGCCTCCTACAATGAGCAGTACTTC.

This CDR3 reads CASSQAGTGGRNSPLHF. In nucleotides, the CDR3 is TGTGCCAGCAGCCAGGCAGGGACAGGGGGTCGAAATTCACCCCTCCACTTT. The V call is TRBV9, the J call TRBJ1-6; 11 bases are a match to TRBD1. V was clipped by 4 bases and J by 7 bases; unmatched bases: 10. Per the germline V gene, CDR1 is SGDLS and CDR2 is YYNGEE. The CDR3 consists of 17 residues.

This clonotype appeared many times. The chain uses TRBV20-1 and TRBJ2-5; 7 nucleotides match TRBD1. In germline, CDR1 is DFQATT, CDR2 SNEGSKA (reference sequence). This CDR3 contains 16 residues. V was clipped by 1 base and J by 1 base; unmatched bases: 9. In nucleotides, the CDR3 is TGCAGTGCTAGAGGCCCCCGACAGGGTAGCCAAGAGACCCAGTACTTC. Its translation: CSARGPRQGSQETQYF.

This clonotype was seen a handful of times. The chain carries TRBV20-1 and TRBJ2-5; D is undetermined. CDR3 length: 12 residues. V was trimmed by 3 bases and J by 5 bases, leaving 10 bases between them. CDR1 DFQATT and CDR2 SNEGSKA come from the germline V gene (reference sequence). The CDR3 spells CSASDGRETQYF. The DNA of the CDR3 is TGCAGTGCTAGTGACGGAAGGGAGACCCAGTACTTC.

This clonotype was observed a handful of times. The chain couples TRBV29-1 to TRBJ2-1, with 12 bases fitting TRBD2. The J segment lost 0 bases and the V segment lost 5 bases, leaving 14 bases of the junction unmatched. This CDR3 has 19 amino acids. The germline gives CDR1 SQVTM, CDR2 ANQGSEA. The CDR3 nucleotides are TGCAGCGTTAGAATGACTAGCGGGGGCTTCCGGAGCTCCTACAATGAGCAGTTCTTC. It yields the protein CSVRMTSGGFRSSYNEQFF.

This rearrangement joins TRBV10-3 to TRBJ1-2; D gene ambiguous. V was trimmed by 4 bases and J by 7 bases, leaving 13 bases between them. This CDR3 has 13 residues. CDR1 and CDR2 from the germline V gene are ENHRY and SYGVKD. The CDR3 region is CAISARQEVGYTF. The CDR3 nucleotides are TGTGCCATCAGTGCGCGGCAGGAAGTTGGCTACACCTTC.

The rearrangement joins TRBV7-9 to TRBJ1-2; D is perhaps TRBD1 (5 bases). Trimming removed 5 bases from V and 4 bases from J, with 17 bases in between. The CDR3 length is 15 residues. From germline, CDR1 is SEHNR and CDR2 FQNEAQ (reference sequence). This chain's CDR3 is CASSPNSDSFYGYTF. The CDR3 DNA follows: TGTGCCAGCAGCCCTAACTCAGACAGTTTCTATGGCTACACCTTC. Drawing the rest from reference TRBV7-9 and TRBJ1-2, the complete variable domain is DTGVSQNPRHKITKRGQNVTFRCDPISEHNRLYWYRQTLGQGPEFLTYFQNEAQLEKSRLLSDRFSAERPKGSFSTLEIQRTEQGDSAMYLCASSPNSDSFYGYTFGSGTRLTVV.

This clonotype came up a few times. CDR3 nucleotide sequence: TGTGCCATCAGTGGATCCGATAACTATGGCTACACCTTC. It specifies CAISGSDNYGYTF. The chain combines TRBV10-3 with TRBJ1-2; the D is unclear. Germline values: CDR1 ENHRY, CDR2 SYGVKD. The germline V and J ends were trimmed by 4 bases and 1 base, with 7 bases remaining between them. CDR3 length: 13 amino acids.

The CDR3 loop reads CSVGTRYTDTQYF. CDR3 nucleotide sequence: TGCAGCGTCGGGACGAGGTACACAGATACGCAGTATTTT. This chain joins TRBV29-1 and TRBJ2-3; D possibly matches TRBD1 or TRBD2 (5 bases each). The CDR3 contains 13 residues. CDR1 SQVTM and CDR2 ANQGSEA come from the germline V gene. The ends were cut back, 6 bases at V and 2 bases at J, with 12 bases in the middle.

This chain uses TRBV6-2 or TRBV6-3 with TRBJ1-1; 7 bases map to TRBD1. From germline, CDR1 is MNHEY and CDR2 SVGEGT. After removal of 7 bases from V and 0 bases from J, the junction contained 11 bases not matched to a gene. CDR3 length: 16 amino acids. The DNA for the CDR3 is TGTGCCAGCACCCCGACAGGGAGTTCGATGAACACTGAAGCTTTCTTT. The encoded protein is CASTPTGSSMNTEAFF.

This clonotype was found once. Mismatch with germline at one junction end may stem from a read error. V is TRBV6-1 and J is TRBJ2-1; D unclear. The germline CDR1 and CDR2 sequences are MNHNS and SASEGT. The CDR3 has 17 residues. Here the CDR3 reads CASSPTPTVSSYKEQFF. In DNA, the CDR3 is TGTGCCAGCAGCCCCACACCCACAGTGAGCTCCTACAAGGAGCAGTTCTTC.

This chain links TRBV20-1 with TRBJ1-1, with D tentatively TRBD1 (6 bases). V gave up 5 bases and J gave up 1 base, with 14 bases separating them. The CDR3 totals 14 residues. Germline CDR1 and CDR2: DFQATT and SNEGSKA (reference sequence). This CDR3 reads CSALAGTTNTEAFF. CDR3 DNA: TGCAGTGCTTTAGCCGGGACAACGAACACTGAAGCTTTCTTT.

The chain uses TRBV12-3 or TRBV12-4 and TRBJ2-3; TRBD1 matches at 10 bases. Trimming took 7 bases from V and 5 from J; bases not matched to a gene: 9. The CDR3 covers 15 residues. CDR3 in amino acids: CASTSGTGVGDTQYF. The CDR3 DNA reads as TGTGCCAGCACCTCGGGGACAGGGGTTGGAGATACGCAGTATTTT.

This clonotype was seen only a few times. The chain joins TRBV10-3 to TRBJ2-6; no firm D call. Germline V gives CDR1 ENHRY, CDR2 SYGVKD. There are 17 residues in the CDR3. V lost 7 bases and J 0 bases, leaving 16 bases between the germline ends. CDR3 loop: CAINPLPLGSGANVLTF. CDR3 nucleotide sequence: TGTGCCATCAACCCACTGCCGTTGGGCTCTGGGGCCAACGTCCTGACTTTC.